Below, 9 T cell receptor beta chains from the same sample are listed, as sequenced in a study of tumor-infiltrating lymphocytes in primary liver carcinoma. The researchers produced TCR beta cDNA from 450 to 600 ng total RNA with a constant-region primer. Slightly modified ARM-PCR, run as three nested multiplex PCR rounds, produced the TCR beta libraries. It was with TRBV1-TRBV30 forward primers and a C-beta reverse primer that the first two PCR rounds were run, at approximately 9 cycles each. A single record per CDR3 protein comes from TCRdb applying MiXCR to the multiplex PCR reads. The repertoire consists of under 200,000 distinct CDR3 sequences, with approximately 80% occurring once and the leading ten covering less than 20%. The source material, roughly 18-30 mg of unsorted bulk tissue, was used to co-extract RNA and DNA. The sample consisted of tumor tissue from primary liver carcinoma. These receptors all stem from a man aged 35 to 55 with primary liver carcinoma and hepatitis B virus infection.

J is TRBJ2-3 and V is TRBV11-3; 9 bases align to TRBD1. The V gene end was trimmed by 6 bases and the J gene end by 15 bases; junction bases not matched to a gene: 19. The CDR3 loop spans 15 amino acids. CDR1 and CDR2 from the germline V gene are SGHNT and YENEEA. The chain's CDR3 is CASSPGTGFIDTHYF. CDR3 coding DNA: TGTGCCAGCAGTCCCGGGACAGGGTTCATAGATACACATTATTTT.

To note about this clonotype: This may come from a read error, since a much larger clone is one base off. CDR3 DNA sequence: TGTGCCAGCCTCCCTCGACTAGCGGGAGTTGGTGAGCAGTTCTTC. Encoded protein: CASLPRLAGVGEQFF. This chain uses TRBV28 with TRBJ2-1; 12 nucleotides line up with TRBD2. J gave up 9 bases and V 8 bases, and 11 bases lay outside the gene matches. The CDR3 covers 15 residues. The germline V gene encodes CDR1 MDHEN and CDR2 SYDVKM.

This clonotype is a singleton in its sample. This rearrangement joins TRBV29-1 to TRBJ2-5; D uncertain. The CDR3 loop spans 14 amino acids. Trimming took 3 bases from V and 8 from J, leaving 19 bases between them. The germline gives CDR1 SQVTM, CDR2 ANQGSEA. CDR3 nucleotides: TGCAGCGTTGAGTGGACCATGAACTCGGAAACCCAGTACTTC. It codes for CSVEWTMNSETQYF.

A word on this clonotype: Its ends do not fully match the called genes, so a read error is possible. V is TRBV29-1 and J is TRBJ2-3, with 11 bases matching TRBD2. The germline V gene has CDR1 SQVTM and CDR2 ANQGSEA. The CDR3 is made up of 15 amino acids. CDR3 nucleotides: TGCAGCGTCTTCGGGACTAGCGGTCGGGGAGATGCGCAGTATTTT. This codes for CSVFGTSGRGDAQYF.

This clonotype was seen repeatedly, ten times or more. The V gene is TRBV6-1, the J gene TRBJ1-5, with D perhaps matching TRBD1 (5 bases). CDR1 MNHNS and CDR2 SASEGT come from the germline V gene. V lost 7 bases to trimming and J lost 6 bases, with 13 bases between them. The CDR3 is 13 residues long. CDR3 region: CASKVSGSQPQHF. In nucleotides, the CDR3 is TGTGCCAGCAAAGTATCAGGGTCTCAGCCCCAGCATTTT.

This clonotype was counted a single time. This CDR3 is missing its conserved last phenylalanine or tryptophan, likely due to a read error. The chain carries TRBV11-2 and TRBJ2-7; D unclear. The J call is doubtful: the DNA matches TRBJ2-1 better. Germline V gene sequence: CDR1 SGHAT, CDR2 FQNNGV. The CDR3 loop spans 14 amino acids. For the CDR3, the DNA is TGTGCCAGCAGCTCTAATAGGAACTCCTGCGAGCAGTTCATC. Residues: CASSSNRNSCEQFI.

This clonotype was counted a few times. This may be a read error: a much more frequent sequence differs by one nucleotide. Written as DNA, the CDR3 is TGTGCCAGCACTGAAGGGACCGCTCTACCCCCCCACTTT. Amino acids: CASTEGTALPPHF. The V gene is TRBV6-6, the J gene TRBJ1-6; D perhaps matches TRBD1 (5 bases). This CDR3 has 13 amino acids. The V gene's germline CDR1 is MNHNY and CDR2 SVGAGI (reference sequence).

This clonotype occurred once. This is likely a read error, given that the CDR3 carries no conserved phenylalanine or tryptophan at its end. The chain is built from TRBV12-3 or TRBV12-4 and TRBJ2-1; 8 bases agree with TRBD1. This CDR3 spans 16 amino acids. The CDR3 region has the DNA TGTGCCAGCAGTCCACCCGGGACAGGCCCTTACAATGGGCAGTTCTTA. Protein sequence: CASSPPGTGPYNGQFL.

Note on this clonotype: One junction end does not reproduce the germline sequence, and a read error may be involved. The V gene is TRBV4-2, the J gene TRBJ1-1; possible D gene TRBD1, 5 bases. Germline lookup yields CDR1 LGHNA and CDR2 YNFKEQ. The CDR3 runs to 15 residues. CDR3 nucleotides: TGTGCCAGTAGCCAAGATTCGAGTGGGACCACTGAAGCTTTCTTT. It translates to CASSQDSSGTTEAFF.